The rows below give T cell receptor beta chains drawn from one sample of a study of patients and donors after allogeneic stem cell transplantation. TCRdb re-called the RT-PCR reads through MiXCR, storing one row per CDR3 protein. The sample has about 960,000 distinct CDR3 sequences, around 17% seen once. Input material: blood, either unsorted or a sorted T cell fraction (not recorded which). The receptors shown here come from a human donor who was either an allogeneic HSCT recipient or a stem cell or donor lymphocyte infusion donor (not recorded which). It is not recorded whose cells these are; they may come from a transplant donor. Each CDR3 is given with its conserved first and last residue. Fields, in order: CDR3 protein, V gene, J gene.

CDR3 protein: CASSIDRGGGYTF
V gene: TRBV6-6
J gene: TRBJ1-2

CDR3 protein: CSARETSGRRGEQFF
V gene: TRBV20-1
J gene: TRBJ2-1

CDR3 protein: CASSQDNTEAFF
V gene: TRBV4-2
J gene: TRBJ1-1

CDR3 protein: CSVRGGEGVGEKLFF
V gene: TRBV29-1
J gene: TRBJ1-4

CDR3 protein: CASGSGRREAFF
V gene: TRBV9
J gene: TRBJ1-1

CDR3 protein: CASSEMSAWGYTF
V gene: TRBV6-1
J gene: TRBJ1-2

CDR3 protein: CSASFPSQGTEAFF
V gene: TRBV20-1
J gene: TRBJ1-1

CDR3 protein: CASSRSAGGQGLFF
V gene: TRBV12-3/TRBV12-4
J gene: TRBJ2-1

CDR3 protein: CASSFSGATYNEQFF
V gene: TRBV5-1
J gene: TRBJ2-1

CDR3 protein: CAISELESWTGETPKLFF
V gene: TRBV10-3
J gene: TRBJ1-4

CDR3 protein: CSVWAGGPGELFF
V gene: TRBV29-1
J gene: TRBJ2-2

CDR3 protein: CASSVDASTGVIQYF
V gene: TRBV9
J gene: TRBJ2-4

CDR3 protein: CASSLPSSGNNEQFF
V gene: TRBV27
J gene: TRBJ2-1

CDR3 protein: CSATSRDSSYNEQFF
V gene: TRBV20-1
J gene: TRBJ2-1

CDR3 protein: CASSSTDGFVTDTQYF
V gene: TRBV7-9
J gene: TRBJ2-3

CDR3 protein: CASSQAVGRAKYQETQYF
V gene: TRBV14
J gene: TRBJ2-5

CDR3 protein: CASSSVLQGKGAEAFF
V gene: TRBV5-1
J gene: TRBJ1-1

CDR3 protein: CASSFRGAWNTEAFF
V gene: TRBV7-2
J gene: TRBJ1-1

CDR3 protein: CASSEIPEQYF
V gene: TRBV2
J gene: TRBJ2-7

CDR3 protein: CASRRTGKSSNEQYF
V gene: TRBV6-2/TRBV6-3
J gene: TRBJ2-7

CDR3 protein: CASSSNPVGEYF
V gene: TRBV7-9
J gene: TRBJ2-3

CDR3 protein: CAVSDTTYEQYF
V gene: TRBV6-5
J gene: TRBJ2-7

CDR3 protein: CSASGGSSPMDTQYF
V gene: TRBV20-1
J gene: TRBJ2-3

CDR3 protein: CASSLVGTGGETQHF
V gene: TRBV11-2
J gene: TRBJ2-5